Sequencing of this T cell receptor (beta chain) was carried out in a study of Ad26.COV2.S vaccination and SARS-CoV-2 variants. CDR1 is SNHLY, CDR2 FYNNEI, per germline. V was shortened by 8 bases and J by 1 base, with 9 bases between the two germline ends. The CDR3 has 13 residues. Treatment defined: some 20 received Ad26.COV2.S at low or high dose, single or two shots; roughly 5 received placebo; per-sample allocation not given. On day 63 after the first injection, vaccine and placebo recipients gave samples. Recruitment in Boston yielded a donor of adult age, 18-55 years. This clone was found once. The protocol was immunoSEQ multiplex PCR, while the TCRdb copy is restricted to in-frame clones and leaves out a portion. The sample carries 350,000 to 500,000 clones, around 90% recorded once.

The TCR was taken from a person aged 18-65 years who received the Ad26.COV2.S COVID-19 vaccine or a placebo. The material sequenced was peripheral blood, taken in a trial of Ad26.COV2.S vaccine versus placebo. The gene calls are TRBV2 and TRBJ1-5; D remains ambiguous. Written as DNA, the CDR3 is TGTGCCAGCCGAACAGAGAGCAATCAGCCCCAGCATTTT. Translation gives CASRTESNQPQHF.